Described below is a single T cell receptor beta chain sequence and its context. The target antigen is unknown. The table came from immunoSEQ multiplex PCR; TCRdb's copy has only in-frame clones and leaves some out. The data contain under 100,000 clones, about 95% of them singletons. This entry comes from a study of graft-versus-host responses after intestinal transplantation. Study information: The whole recipient group had anti-thymocyte globulin induction followed by tacrolimus and steroids for approximately three years.

The study's findings and limits: Among circulating GvH clones, peak levels were associated with early post-transplant declines in HvG clones. Those patients showing graft-donor T cell macrochimerism displayed high graft-versus-host to host-versus-graft clonal ratios in allografts.

The CDR3 loop spans 15 amino acids. CDR1 and CDR2 from the germline V gene are SGHTA and FQGNSA. Trimming stripped 3 bases from V and 3 bases from J, with 9 bases between. The TCR sequence derives from a human donor who was the organ donor for an intestinal transplant. Sample: unstimulated CD4+ T cells sorted from spleen or lymph node cells, taken before transplant. The chain uses TRBV7-2 and TRBJ2-6, with a possible D match to TRBD1 (5 bases). CDR3 sequence reads: CASSLQGGGANVLTF. As DNA, the CDR3 is TGTGCCAGCAGCTTGCAGGGTGGTGGGGCCAACGTCCTGACTTTC. The whole variable domain, remainder taken from reference TRBV7-2 and TRBJ2-6, is GAGVSQSPSNKVTEKGKDVELRCDPISGHTALYWYRQSLGQGLEFLIYFQGNSAPDKSGLPSDRFSAERTGGSVSTLTIQRTQQEDSAVYLCASSLQGGGANVLTFGAGSRLTVL.